A selection of T cell receptor beta chains follows, all from one sample in a study of blood T cell repertoires in COVID-19. The data were produced by immunoSEQ multiplex PCR, yet TCRdb's version contains in-frame clones alone and is incomplete. The table shows some 120,000 clones, with roughly nine tenths occurring only once. Source material: peripheral blood. Source of these receptors: a human donor with active COVID-19. The donor label of this sample is uncertain. Each CDR3 is given with its conserved first and last residue. A D gene is named only where the DNA matches it firmly. A clone size is listed for some rows: how often the clone was seen (once, few, many), or a class if it is expanded.

cdr3_nt	cdr3_aa	clone_size	v_call	j_call	d_call
TGTGCCAGCAGTACCCGACAGGGCTGGGGCTATGGCTACACCTTC	CASSTRQGWGYGYTF	few	TRBV6-2/TRBV6-3	TRBJ1-2	TRBD1
TGCGCCAGCAGCTTGGCCTCTAGCGGGGGGGTCACAGATACGCAGTATTTT	CASSLASSGGVTDTQYF	-	TRBV5-1	TRBJ2-3	TRBD2
TGTGCCAGCTCCCCTGAGGGGGAAAGAAGGTTTGAAAAACTGTTTTTT	CASSPEGERRFEKLFF	-	TRBV18	TRBJ1-4	-
TGTGCCAGCAGCGTAGGTGGCAGGTCCTACGAGCAGTACTTC	CASSVGGRSYEQYF	-	TRBV9	TRBJ2-7	-
TGTGCCATCAGTCCCGTTCAGGGTTTCGGAAACACCATATATTTT	CAISPVQGFGNTIYF	-	TRBV10-3	TRBJ1-3	-
TGTGCCAGCAGGGACAGGCAAGGGTACACTGAAGCTTTCTTT	CASRDRQGYTEAFF	-	TRBV27	TRBJ1-1	TRBD1
TGTGCCAGCACGCCGGGGGGATATGACACAGATACGCAGTATTTT	CASTPGGYDTDTQYF	-	TRBV11-2	TRBJ2-3	TRBD2
TGTGCCAGCAGTGCTAGCGGGGGGGCCGCAGATACGCAGTATTTT	CASSASGGAADTQYF	once	TRBV6-4	TRBJ2-3	TRBD2
TGTGCCAGCAGCGGGACAGGGGGCGACACCGGGGAGCTGTTTTTT	CASSGTGGDTGELFF	-	TRBV6-4	TRBJ2-2	TRBD1
TGTGCCAGTAGTATCGGGACTAGCGGTAACACCGGGGAGCTGTTTTTT	CASSIGTSGNTGELFF	-	TRBV19	TRBJ2-2	TRBD2
TGCGCCAGCAGCCAAGCGGTCAGGGAAGTGGGCTACACCTTC	CASSQAVREVGYTF	-	TRBV4-3	TRBJ1-2	-
TGCGCCAGCAGCTTGGGACTAGCGGGGGGGCTCGAGACCCAGTACTTC	CASSLGLAGGLETQYF	-	TRBV5-1	TRBJ2-5	TRBD2
TGTGCCAGCACCTGGACAGGGGGCACCGGGGAGCTGTTTTTT	CASTWTGGTGELFF	-	TRBV11-3	TRBJ2-2	TRBD1
TGCGCCAGCAGCTTGGAGGGGGACTATGGCTACACCTTC	CASSLEGDYGYTF	-	TRBV5-1	TRBJ1-2	-
TGCAGTGCTAGTCCTAGGCGAGGGATACTGGACTACGAGCAGTACTTC	CSASPRRGILDYEQYF	-	TRBV20-1	TRBJ2-7	-
TGTGCCATCAGTGAACCGGGTCCGAACACTGAAGCTTTCTTT	CAISEPGPNTEAFF	-	TRBV10-3	TRBJ1-1	-
TGTGCCAGCAGTGTCTCCGTGGGGGCCCGCTATGGCTACACCTTC	CASSVSVGARYGYTF	-	TRBV27	TRBJ1-2	-
TGTGCCAGCAGCCCCGGATGGAGGGATTCACCCCTCCACTTT	CASSPGWRDSPLHF	once	TRBV14	TRBJ1-6	-
TGCGCCAGCAGCCAAGCGGGTGCAGGGGACCTCCGACGGACCCAGTACTTC	CASSQAGAGDLRRTQYF	-	TRBV4-1	TRBJ2-5	-
TGCGCCAGCAGCTCGCTAGCGGGGGCTGATACGCAGTATTTT	CASSSLAGADTQYF	-	TRBV5-1	TRBJ2-3	TRBD2
TGTGCCAGTAGTATAGCTACGGATGGCTACACCTTC	CASSIATDGYTF	-	TRBV19	TRBJ1-2	-
TGTGCCTGGAGTTGGCAGGGTAGTAATGAGCAGTTCTTC	CAWSWQGSNEQFF	-	TRBV30	TRBJ2-1	-
TGTGCCAGCACCCCAACCCGTGGTCAGTTTGCCCAGCCCCAGCATTTT	CASTPTRGQFAQPQHF	-	TRBV6-2/TRBV6-3	TRBJ1-5	-
TGTGCCATCAGCGGTGGACTGTATAGCAATCAGCCCCAGCATTTT	CAISGGLYSNQPQHF	-	TRBV10-3	TRBJ1-5	-
TGTGCCAGCAGGGACACTCATTCACCCCTCCACTTT	CASRDTHSPLHF	few	TRBV6-5	TRBJ1-6	-
TGTGCCAGCAGTCGCCCTCCCCCTGGGGCGGCTAATGAAAAACTGTTTTTT	CASSRPPPGAANEKLFF	once	TRBV14	TRBJ1-4	-
TGTGCCAGCTCACCACGGCCACAGGACAATGAGCAGTTCTTC	CASSPRPQDNEQFF	once	TRBV18	TRBJ2-1	-
TGTGCCAGCTCACAACAGGGGGCGACCCCAGATACGCAGTATTTT	CASSQQGATPDTQYF	-	TRBV18	TRBJ2-3	TRBD1
TGTGCCACCAGTGATTTGCCGAGCGGGGGGTCTTCCGGGGAGCTGTTTTTT	CATSDLPSGGSSGELFF	once	TRBV24-1	TRBJ2-2	TRBD2
TGCGCCAGCAGCCAAGACTTCTCTGGAAACACCATATATTTT	CASSQDFSGNTIYF	-	TRBV4-3	TRBJ1-3	-
TGTGCCAGCAGTACCCCGTACCGGGACAGGGGCGCAGATACGCAGTATTTT	CASSTPYRDRGADTQYF	-	TRBV6-2/TRBV6-3	TRBJ2-3	TRBD1
TGTGCCACCAGTGATCAGGGCGGGACAGGGGATTACAATGAGCAGTTCTTC	CATSDQGGTGDYNEQFF	-	TRBV24-1	TRBJ2-1	TRBD1
TGTGCCTGGAGCTTTAGATCCACTGAAGCTTTCTTT	CAWSFRSTEAFF	-	TRBV30	TRBJ1-1	-
TGCGCCAGCAGCCAAGGACTAGCGGGAAACACAGATACGCAGTATTTT	CASSQGLAGNTDTQYF	-	TRBV4-3	TRBJ2-3	TRBD2
TGTGCCAGCAGCGCGTACAGGGGGCGAGGCTATGGCTACACCTTC	CASSAYRGRGYGYTF	few	TRBV5-4	TRBJ1-2	TRBD1
TGTGCCAGCAGCTTTCGCCCCGGGGTCTCTGGAAACACCATATATTTT	CASSFRPGVSGNTIYF	-	TRBV11-2	TRBJ1-3	-
TGCGCCAGCAGCCAAGGGACAGGGGGCTACAATGAGCAGTTCTTC	CASSQGTGGYNEQFF	-	TRBV4-3	TRBJ2-1	TRBD1
TGTGCCAGCAGTGAACGGGGGGCTGTCAAAACTGAAGCTTTCTTT	CASSERGAVKTEAFF	-	TRBV6-1	TRBJ1-1	-
TGCAGTGCTAGTGGGCGGTATCAGCCCCAGCATTTT	CSASGRYQPQHF	few	TRBV20-1	TRBJ1-5	-
TGCGCCAGCAGTGGCGGCAGGGAGGGTCAGCCCCAGCATTTT	CASSGGREGQPQHF	-	TRBV5-1	TRBJ1-5	-
TGTGCCAGCAGCCAAGCGACTTACTTTAGCTCCTACGAGCAGTACTTC	CASSQATYFSSYEQYF	-	TRBV14	TRBJ2-7	-
TGTGCCAGCAGTTACGATCAGGGGGCTAGCACAGATACGCAGTATTTT	CASSYDQGASTDTQYF	once	TRBV6-2/TRBV6-3	TRBJ2-3	TRBD1
TGCGCCAGCAGCTCCTTGGGGGGGACAGGGTACTACGAGCAGTACTTC	CASSSLGGTGYYEQYF	-	TRBV5-1	TRBJ2-7	TRBD1
TGTGCCAGCAGCTTGAATACCGGAGTCCAAAAACTGTTTTTT	CASSLNTGVQKLFF	-	TRBV7-9	TRBJ1-4	-
TGCGCCAGCAGCTTAACCAGGGGAAGCGGTCGAGCGAATGAAAAACTGTTTTTT	CASSLTRGSGRANEKLFF	-	TRBV5-1	TRBJ1-4	-
TGTGCCACCAGCACCACAAACCCCCTGCTAGCGGGGGGGGGTCCAGATACGCAGTATTTT	CATSTTNPLLAGGGPDTQYF	-	TRBV15	TRBJ2-3	TRBD2
TGTGCCAGCAGTTTCCGACGACAGGTCCGTGAAAATGAGCAGTTCTTC	CASSFRRQVRENEQFF	-	TRBV27	TRBJ2-1	-
TGTGCCAGCAGCTTAGAGGGTCGCACAGATACGCAGTATTTT	CASSLEGRTDTQYF	once	TRBV5-4	TRBJ2-3	-